This record concerns one T cell receptor beta chain sequence. No cognate antigen has been identified for it. Base qualities are missing; no much larger clone stands one base away. TCRbeta CDR3 regions were amplified from genomic DNA using the immunoSEQ Assay, a bias-controlled multiplex PCR. As for the original processing: The number of nucleated cells in each sample was estimated by amplification of reference gene primers within the assay. To quantify the absolute abundance of each unique TCRbeta CDR3 rearrangement, sequence reads were collapsed and filtered. Productive Simpson clonality was computed per sample as the square root of Simpson's diversity index over productive rearrangements. TCRdb carries this immuneACCESS record with in-frame sequences only. Its versions omit some clonotypes, under half of them owing to an unresolved V gene in the studies checked, with the rest unexplained. V and J calls and clone size come straight from that table; D and trimming were deduced from the DNA. The sample table records about 300,000 clones; nearly 90% of these occur just once. Less than 2% of the sample comes from the top ten.

This entry belongs to a study of blood T cell repertoires in COVID-19 (dated by TCRdb to the early 2020s). Broadly, across the study: Samples covering the acute and convalescent phases of COVID-19 were provided by collaborators in the United States, Italy and Spain. The repertoires were made available in a free public database intended to serve as a resource for research on the immune response to SARS-CoV-2. The dataset comprised deeply sampled blood TCRbeta repertoires from subjects exposed to, actively infected with, or recovered from COVID-19. The samples were drawn from two sources: the first 160 participants of the ongoing ImmuneRACE study, and 1,254 subjects contributed by 6 global collaborators. The material from the prospective study consisted of cDNA or gDNA derived from T cells, B-cell-depleted T cells, or PBMCs. Sample metadata almost always included a de-identified subject ID, COVID-19 status, age in years and sex. Where available, HLA class I and class II types were taken from metadata supplied by the sample provider and were not determined by assay-based typing. Study-level results and caveats: The quantity of clinical and demographic metadata differed by source and by participant and was supplied without curation.

V is trimmed back by 4 bases and J by 7 bases, and the junction contains 6 bases that no gene match accounts for. The CDR3 numbers 14 residues from cysteine through phenylalanine. Of the read, only the CDR3 DNA is kept; its 42 bases are in frame from base 1. The germline V gene gives CDR1 as SNHLY and CDR2 as FYNNEI. In Seattle, one collaborating source enrolled patients while the infection was active and tracked those patients longitudinally over the course of disease. Each collaborating institution followed its own protocols to collect whole blood in K2EDTA tubes. For TCRbeta analysis, collaborators shipped samples in one of three forms: frozen whole blood, isolated PBMCs, or DNA extracted from either of those sample types.

The chain joins TRBV2 to TRBJ2-4, with 8 bases aligning to TRBD1. The sample consisted of peripheral blood. This clonotype was sampled from a woman in her 30s with COVID-19, enrolled during active disease. Here the CDR3 is given as CASSGSRGPNIQYF. The nucleotide sequence reads as follows: TGTGCCAGCAGTGGGAGCAGGGGGCCCAACATTCAGTACTTC.